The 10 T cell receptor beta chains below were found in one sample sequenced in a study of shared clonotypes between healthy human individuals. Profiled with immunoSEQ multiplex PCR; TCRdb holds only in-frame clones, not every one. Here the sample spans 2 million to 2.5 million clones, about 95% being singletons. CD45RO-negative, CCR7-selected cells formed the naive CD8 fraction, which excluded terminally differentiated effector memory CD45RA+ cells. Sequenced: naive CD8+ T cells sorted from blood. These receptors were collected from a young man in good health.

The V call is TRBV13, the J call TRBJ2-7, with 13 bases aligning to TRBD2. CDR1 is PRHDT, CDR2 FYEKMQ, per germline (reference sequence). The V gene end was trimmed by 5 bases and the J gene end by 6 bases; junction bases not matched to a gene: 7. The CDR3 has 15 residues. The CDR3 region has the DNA TGTGCCAGCAGCACCCGACTAGCGGGGGGTATCGAGCAGTACTTC. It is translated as CASSTRLAGGIEQYF. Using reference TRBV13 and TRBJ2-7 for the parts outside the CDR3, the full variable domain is AAGVIQSPRHLIKEKRETATLKCYPIPRHDTVYWYQQGPGQDPQFLISFYEKMQSDKGSIPDRFSAQQFSDYHSELNMSSLELGDSALYFCASSTRLAGGIEQYFGPGTRLTVT.

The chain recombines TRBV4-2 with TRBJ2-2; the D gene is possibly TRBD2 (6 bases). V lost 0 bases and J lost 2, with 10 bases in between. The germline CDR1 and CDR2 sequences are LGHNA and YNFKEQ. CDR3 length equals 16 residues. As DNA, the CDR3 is TGTGCCAGCAGCCAAGATCGGACTATAAACACCGGGGAGCTGTTTTTT. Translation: CASSQDRTINTGELFF.

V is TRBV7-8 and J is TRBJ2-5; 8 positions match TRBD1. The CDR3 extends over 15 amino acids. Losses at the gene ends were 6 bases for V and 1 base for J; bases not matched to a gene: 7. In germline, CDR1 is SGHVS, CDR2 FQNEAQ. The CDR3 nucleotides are TGTGCCAGCAGTTCCCTACAGGGGGGCCAAGAGACCCAGTACTTC. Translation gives CASSSLQGGQETQYF.

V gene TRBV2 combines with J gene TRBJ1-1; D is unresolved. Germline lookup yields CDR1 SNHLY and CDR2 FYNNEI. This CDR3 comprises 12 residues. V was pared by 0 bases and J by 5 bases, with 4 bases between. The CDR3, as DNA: TGTGCCAGCAGTGAAGCATGGACTGAAGCTTTCTTT. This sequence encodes CASSEAWTEAFF.

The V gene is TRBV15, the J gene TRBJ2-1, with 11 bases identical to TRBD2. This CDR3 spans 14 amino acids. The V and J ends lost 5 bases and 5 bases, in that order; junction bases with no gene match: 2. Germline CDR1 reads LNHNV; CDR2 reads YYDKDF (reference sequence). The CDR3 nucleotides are TGTGCCACCAGCTGGGGACTAGCGGACAATGAGCAGTTCTTC. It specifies CATSWGLADNEQFF.

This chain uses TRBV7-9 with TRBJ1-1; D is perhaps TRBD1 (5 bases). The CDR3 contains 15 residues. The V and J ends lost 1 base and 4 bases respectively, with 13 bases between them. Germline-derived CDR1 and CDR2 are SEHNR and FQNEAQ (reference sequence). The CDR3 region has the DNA TGTGCCAGCAGCTTAGTGAGGGCAGGGAGCACTGAAGCTTTCTTT. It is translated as CASSLVRAGSTEAFF.

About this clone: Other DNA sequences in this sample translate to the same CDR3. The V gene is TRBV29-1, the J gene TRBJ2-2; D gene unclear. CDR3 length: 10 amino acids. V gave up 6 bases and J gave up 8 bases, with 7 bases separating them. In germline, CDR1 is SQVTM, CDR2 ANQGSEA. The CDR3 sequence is CSVSTGELFF. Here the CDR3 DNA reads TGCAGCGTCTCAACGGGGGAGCTGTTTTTT.

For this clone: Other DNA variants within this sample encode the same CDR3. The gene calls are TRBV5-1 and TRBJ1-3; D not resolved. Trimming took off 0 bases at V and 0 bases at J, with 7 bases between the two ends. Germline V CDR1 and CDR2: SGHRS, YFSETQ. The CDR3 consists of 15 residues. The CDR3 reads CASSLEDSSGNTIYF. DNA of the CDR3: TGCGCCAGCAGCTTGGAGGACTCCTCTGGAAACACCATATATTTT. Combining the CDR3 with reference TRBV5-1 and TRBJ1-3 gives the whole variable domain KAGVTQTPRYLIKTRGQQVTLSCSPISGHRSVSWYQQTPGQGLQFLFEYFSETQRNKGNFPGRFSGRQFSNSRSEMNVSTLELGDSALYLCASSLEDSSGNTIYFGEGSWLTVV.

The CDR3 nucleotides are TGCGCCAGCAGCCAAGATCGGCGTTTCGGAAATGAGCAGTTCTTC. Translation gives CASSQDRRFGNEQFF. The chain employs TRBV4-1 and TRBJ2-1; no firm D call. The V gene lost 0 bases and the J gene lost 7 bases, with 13 bases spanning the gap. This CDR3 is built from 15 residues. In germline, CDR1 is MGHRA, CDR2 YSYEKL.

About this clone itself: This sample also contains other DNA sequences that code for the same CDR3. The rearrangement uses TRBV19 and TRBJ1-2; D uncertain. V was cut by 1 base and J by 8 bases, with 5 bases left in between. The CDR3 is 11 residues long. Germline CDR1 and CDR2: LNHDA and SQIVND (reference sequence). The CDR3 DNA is TGTGCCAGTAGTATAGGATACGGCTACACCTTC. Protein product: CASSIGYGYTF.